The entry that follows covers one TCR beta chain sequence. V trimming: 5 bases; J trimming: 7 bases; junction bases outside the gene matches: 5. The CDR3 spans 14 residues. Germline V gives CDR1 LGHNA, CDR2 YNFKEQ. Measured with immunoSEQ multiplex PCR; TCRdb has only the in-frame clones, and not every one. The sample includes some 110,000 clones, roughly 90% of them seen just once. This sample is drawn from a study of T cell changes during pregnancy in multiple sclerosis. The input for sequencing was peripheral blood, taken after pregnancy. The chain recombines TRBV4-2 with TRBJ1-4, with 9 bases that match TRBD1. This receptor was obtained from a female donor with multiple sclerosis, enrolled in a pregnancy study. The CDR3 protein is CASSDGTGPEKLFF. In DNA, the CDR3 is TGTGCCAGCAGCGACGGGACAGGGCCTGAAAAACTGTTTTTT.